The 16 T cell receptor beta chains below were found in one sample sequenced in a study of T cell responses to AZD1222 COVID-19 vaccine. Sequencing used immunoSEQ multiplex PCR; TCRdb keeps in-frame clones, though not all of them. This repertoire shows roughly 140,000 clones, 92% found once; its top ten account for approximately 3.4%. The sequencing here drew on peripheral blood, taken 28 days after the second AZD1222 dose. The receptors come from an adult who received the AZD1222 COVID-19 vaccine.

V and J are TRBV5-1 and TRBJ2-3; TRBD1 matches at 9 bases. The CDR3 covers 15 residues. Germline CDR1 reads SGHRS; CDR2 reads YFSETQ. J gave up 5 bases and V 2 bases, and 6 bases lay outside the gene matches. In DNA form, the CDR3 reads TGCGCCAGCAGCTTACAGGGGGCCCCTGTAGATACGCAGTATTTT. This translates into CASSLQGAPVDTQYF.

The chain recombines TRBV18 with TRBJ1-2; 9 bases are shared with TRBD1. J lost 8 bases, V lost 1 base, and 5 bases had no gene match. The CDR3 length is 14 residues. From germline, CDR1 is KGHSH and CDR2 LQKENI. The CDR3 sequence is CASSPLDRGSGYTF. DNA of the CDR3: TGTGCCAGCTCACCACTGGACAGGGGAAGCGGCTACACCTTC. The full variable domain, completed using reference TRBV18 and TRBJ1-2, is NAGVMQNPRHLVRRRGQEARLRCSPMKGHSHVYWYRQLPEEGLKFMVYLQKENIIDESGMPKERFSAEFPKEGPSILRIQQVVRGDSAAYFCASSPLDRGSGYTFGSGTRLTVV.

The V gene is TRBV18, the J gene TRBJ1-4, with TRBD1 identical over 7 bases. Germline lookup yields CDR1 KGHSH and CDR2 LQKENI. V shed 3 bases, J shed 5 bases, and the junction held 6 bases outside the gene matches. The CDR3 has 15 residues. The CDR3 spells CASSPIGTANEKLFF. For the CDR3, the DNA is TGTGCCAGCTCACCTATAGGGACAGCCAATGAAAAACTGTTTTTT. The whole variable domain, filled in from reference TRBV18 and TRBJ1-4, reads NAGVMQNPRHLVRRRGQEARLRCSPMKGHSHVYWYRQLPEEGLKFMVYLQKENIIDESGMPKERFSAEFPKEGPSILRIQQVVRGDSAAYFCASSPIGTANEKLFFGSGTQLSVL.

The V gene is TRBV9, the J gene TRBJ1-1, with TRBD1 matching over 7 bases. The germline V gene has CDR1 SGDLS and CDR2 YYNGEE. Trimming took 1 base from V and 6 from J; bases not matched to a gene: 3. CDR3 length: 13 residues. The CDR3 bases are TGTGCCAGCAGCGTATTCCAGGGGGCTGAAGCTTTCTTT. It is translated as CASSVFQGAEAFF.

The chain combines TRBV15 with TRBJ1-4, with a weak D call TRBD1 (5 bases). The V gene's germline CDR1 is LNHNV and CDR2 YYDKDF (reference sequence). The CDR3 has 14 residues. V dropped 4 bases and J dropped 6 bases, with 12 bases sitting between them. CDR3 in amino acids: CATSKLRGDEKLFF. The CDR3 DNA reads TGTGCCACCAGCAAACTTAGAGGGGATGAAAAACTGTTTTTT.

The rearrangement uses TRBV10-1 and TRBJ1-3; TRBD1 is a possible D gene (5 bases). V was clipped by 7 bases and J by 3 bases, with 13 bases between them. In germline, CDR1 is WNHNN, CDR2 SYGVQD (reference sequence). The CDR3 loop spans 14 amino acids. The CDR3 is CASNRHGGGNTIYF. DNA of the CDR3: TGCGCCAGCAATCGACATGGGGGTGGAAACACCATATATTTT.

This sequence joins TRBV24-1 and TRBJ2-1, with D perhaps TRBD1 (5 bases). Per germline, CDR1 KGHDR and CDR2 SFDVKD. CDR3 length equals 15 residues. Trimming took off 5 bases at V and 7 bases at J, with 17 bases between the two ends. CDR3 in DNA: TGTGCCACCAGTGTCCAACAGGCATTGCCTAATGAGCAGTTCTTC. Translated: CATSVQQALPNEQFF.

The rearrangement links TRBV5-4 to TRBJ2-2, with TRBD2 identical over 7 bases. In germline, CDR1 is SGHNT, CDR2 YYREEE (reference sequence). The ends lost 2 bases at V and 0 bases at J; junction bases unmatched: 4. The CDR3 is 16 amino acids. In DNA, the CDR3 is TGTGCCAGCAGCTTTCTAGCGGCCGCGAACACCGGGGAGCTGTTTTTT. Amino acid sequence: CASSFLAAANTGELFF.

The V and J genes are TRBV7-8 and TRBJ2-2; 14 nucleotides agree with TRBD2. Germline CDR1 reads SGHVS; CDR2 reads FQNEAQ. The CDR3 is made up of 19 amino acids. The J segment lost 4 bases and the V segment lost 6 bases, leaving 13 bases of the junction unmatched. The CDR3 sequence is CASRRRLAGGPTGTGELFF. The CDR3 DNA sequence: TGTGCCAGCAGGAGGAGACTAGCGGGAGGGCCGACTGGCACCGGGGAGCTGTTTTTT.

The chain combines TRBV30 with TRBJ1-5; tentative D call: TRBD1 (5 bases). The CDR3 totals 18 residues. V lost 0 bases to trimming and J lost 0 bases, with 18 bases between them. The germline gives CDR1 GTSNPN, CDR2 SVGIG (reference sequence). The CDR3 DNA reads TGTGCCTGGAGTGTACGGGGTAACAGTGGGACTAGCAATCAGCCCCAGCATTTT. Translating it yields CAWSVRGNSGTSNQPQHF.

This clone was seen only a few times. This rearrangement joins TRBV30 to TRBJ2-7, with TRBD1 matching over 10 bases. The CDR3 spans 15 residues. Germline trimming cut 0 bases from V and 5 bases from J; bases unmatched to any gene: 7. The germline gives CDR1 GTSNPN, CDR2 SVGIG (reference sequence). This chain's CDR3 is CAWSVRGQGFHEQYF. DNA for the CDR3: TGTGCCTGGAGTGTTAGGGGACAGGGGTTCCACGAGCAGTACTTC.

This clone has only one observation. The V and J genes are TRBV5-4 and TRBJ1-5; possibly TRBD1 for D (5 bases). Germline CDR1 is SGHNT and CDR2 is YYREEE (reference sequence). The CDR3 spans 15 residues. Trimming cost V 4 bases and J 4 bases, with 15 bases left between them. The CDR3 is CASSQMGGRNQPQHF. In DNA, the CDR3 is TGTGCCAGCAGCCAGATGGGGGGAAGAAATCAGCCCCAGCATTTT.

The CDR3 here is CASSSDSLSETQYF. The CDR3 region has the DNA TGTGCCAGCAGCTCGGACAGTTTGTCGGAGACCCAGTACTTC. V is TRBV5-6 and J is TRBJ2-5; tentative D call: TRBD1 (6 bases). CDR1 is SGHDT, CDR2 YYEEEE, per germline. The V gene lost 3 bases and the J gene lost 5 bases, with 14 bases spanning the gap. This CDR3 is 14 amino acids long.

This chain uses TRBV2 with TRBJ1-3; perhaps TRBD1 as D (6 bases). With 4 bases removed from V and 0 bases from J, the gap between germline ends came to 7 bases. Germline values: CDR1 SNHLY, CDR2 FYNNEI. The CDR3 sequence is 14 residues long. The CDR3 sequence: CASSGQASGNTIYF. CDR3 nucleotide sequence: TGTGCCAGCAGTGGACAGGCCTCTGGAAACACCATATATTTT.

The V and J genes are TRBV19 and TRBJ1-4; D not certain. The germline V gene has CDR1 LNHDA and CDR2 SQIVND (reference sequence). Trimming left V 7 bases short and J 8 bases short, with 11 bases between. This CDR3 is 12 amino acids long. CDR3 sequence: CASTMGAEKLFF. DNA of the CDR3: TGTGCCAGTACAATGGGAGCCGAAAAACTGTTTTTT. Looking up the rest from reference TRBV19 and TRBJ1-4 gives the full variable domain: DGGITQSPKYLFRKEGQNVTLSCEQNLNHDAMYWYRQDPGQGLRLIYYSQIVNDFQKGDIAEGYSVSREKKESFPLTVTSAQKNPTAFYLCASTMGAEKLFFGSGTQLSVL.

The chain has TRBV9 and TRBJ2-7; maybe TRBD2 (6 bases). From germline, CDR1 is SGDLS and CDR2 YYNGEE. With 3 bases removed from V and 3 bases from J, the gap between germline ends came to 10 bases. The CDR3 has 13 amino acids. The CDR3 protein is CASSATSFYEQYF. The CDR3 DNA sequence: TGTGCCAGCAGCGCGACTAGTTTCTACGAGCAGTACTTC.